The next 8 T cell receptor beta chains were all read from a single sample in a study of blood T cell repertoires in COVID-19. Libraries were prepared by immunoSEQ multiplex PCR; TCRdb keeps only in-frame clonotypes and omits some of them. The repertoire holds roughly 310,000 clones, with around nine tenths as singletons. The sequencing input was PBMCs or T cells enriched from blood (not recorded which). Receptors originate from a man aged 60 to 69 who had recovered from COVID-19.

J is TRBJ1-1 and V is TRBV10-3, with a possible D match to TRBD1 (6 bases). The V gene lost 6 bases and the J gene lost 3 bases, with 8 bases spanning the gap. Germline-derived CDR1 and CDR2 are ENHRY and SYGVKD. The CDR3 contains 12 residues. CDR3 loop: CAIRTGDTEAFF. The CDR3 region has the DNA TGTGCCATCAGGACAGGTGACACTGAAGCTTTCTTT.

V gene TRBV30 combines with J gene TRBJ1-1; a weak D match, TRBD1 (5 bases). The V and J ends lost 6 bases and 1 base respectively, with 15 bases between them. This CDR3 is built from 14 residues. Germline CDR1 and CDR2: GTSNPN and SVGIG (reference sequence). In nucleotides, the CDR3 is TGTGCCTGCCTCAGTTGGGGCGGGAACACTGAAGCTTTCTTT. Translating it yields CACLSWGGNTEAFF.

V and J are TRBV3-1 (or the pseudogene TRBV3-2) and TRBJ1-1, with a weak D call TRBD1 (6 bases). Germline CDR1 is LGHDT and CDR2 is YNNKEL (reference sequence). CDR3 length equals 14 residues. The V gene lost 2 bases and the J gene lost 4 bases, with 11 bases spanning the gap. CDR3 in DNA: TGTGCCAGCAGCCAAACCACAGGGTCCACTGAAGCTTTCTTT. Protein product: CASSQTTGSTEAFF.

The chain recombines TRBV27 with TRBJ2-7; 11 nucleotides match TRBD2. The V segment lost 6 bases and the J segment 0 bases; nucleotides outside the gene matches: 7. This CDR3 spans 16 amino acids. CDR1 MNHEY and CDR2 SMNVEV come from the germline V gene (reference sequence). CDR3 protein: CASRLKGLAASYEQYF. The CDR3, as DNA: TGTGCCAGCAGGCTAAAGGGACTAGCGGCCTCCTACGAGCAGTACTTC.

This clone was seen just once. The chain is built from TRBV10-3 and TRBJ2-1, with 7 bases lining up with TRBD1. Germline CDR1 is ENHRY and CDR2 is SYGVKD. The CDR3 has 16 amino acids. V lost 0 bases, J lost 3 bases, and 5 bases stayed unmatched. The DNA of the CDR3 is TGTGCCATCAGTGAGTCGGTGACAGGGTTCTACAATGAGCAGTTCTTC. Translation gives CAISESVTGFYNEQFF.

This sequence joins TRBV9 and TRBJ1-1; D possibly corresponds to TRBD1 (6 bases). This CDR3 comprises 16 residues. V dropped 4 bases and J dropped 3 bases, with 19 bases sitting between them. The germline V gene has CDR1 SGDLS and CDR2 YYNGEE. In nucleotides, the CDR3 is TGTGCCAGCAGCCCCCTAGTCACAGGGAGCGACACTGAAGCTTTCTTT. Translation gives CASSPLVTGSDTEAFF. The whole variable domain, remainder taken from reference TRBV9 and TRBJ1-1, is DSGVTQTPKHLITATGQRVTLRCSPRSGDLSVYWYQQSLDQGLQFLIQYYNGEERAKGNILERFSAQQFPDLHSELNLSSLELGDSALYFCASSPLVTGSDTEAFFGQGTRLTVV.

The chain recombines TRBV19 with TRBJ1-5, with TRBD1 as a possible D gene (6 bases). The CDR3 totals 15 residues. From germline, CDR1 is LNHDA and CDR2 SQIVND (reference sequence). V gave up 0 bases and J gave up 8 bases, with 14 bases separating them. The CDR3 DNA is TGTGCCAGTAGTATAGATCCGACAGGTCTAAAGCCCCAGCATTTT. Protein product: CASSIDPTGLKPQHF.

With respect to this clone: Additional DNA sequences in this sample encode the identical CDR3. The V call is TRBV5-6, the J call TRBJ2-7; D is unresolved. This CDR3 comprises 11 residues. CDR1 and CDR2 from the germline V gene are SGHDT and YYEEEE. The ends were cut back, 3 bases at V and 3 bases at J, with 4 bases in the middle. The CDR3 region has the DNA TGTGCCAGCAGCTCCTTCTACGAGCAGTACTTC. Residues: CASSSFYEQYF.